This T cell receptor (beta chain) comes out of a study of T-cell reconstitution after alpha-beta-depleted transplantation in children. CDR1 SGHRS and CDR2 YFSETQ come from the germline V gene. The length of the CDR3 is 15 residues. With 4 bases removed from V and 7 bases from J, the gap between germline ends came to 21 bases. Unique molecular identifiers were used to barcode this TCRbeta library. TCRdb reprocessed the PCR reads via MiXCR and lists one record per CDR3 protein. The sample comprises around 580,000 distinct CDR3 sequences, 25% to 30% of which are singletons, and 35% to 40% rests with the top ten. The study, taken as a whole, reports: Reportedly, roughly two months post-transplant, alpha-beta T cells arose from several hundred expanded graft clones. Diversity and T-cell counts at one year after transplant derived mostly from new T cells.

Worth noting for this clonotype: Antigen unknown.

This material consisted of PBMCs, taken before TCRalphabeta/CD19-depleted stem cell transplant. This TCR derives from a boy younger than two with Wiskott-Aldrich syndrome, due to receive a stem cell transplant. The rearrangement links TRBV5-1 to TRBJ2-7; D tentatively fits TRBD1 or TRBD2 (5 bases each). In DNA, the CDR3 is TGCGCCAGCAGCGAACCGGGACCCCGGGTTGGAGAGCAGTACTTC. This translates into CASSEPGPRVGEQYF. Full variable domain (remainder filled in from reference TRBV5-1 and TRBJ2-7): KAGVTQTPRYLIKTRGQQVTLSCSPISGHRSVSWYQQTPGQGLQFLFEYFSETQRNKGNFPGRFSGRQFSNSRSEMNVSTLELGDSALYLCASSEPGPRVGEQYFGPGTRLTVT.